The table lists the clone carrying this TCR beta chain with many counts. Its antigen is as yet unknown. The record originates from a study of human T cells and chemical hapten exposure. Overall study context: Per-sample TCR yield variation was attributed mainly to small pooled library volume differences.

Documented time point: healthy volunteer bleed at 2 weeks. Unfractionated whole blood yielded total RNA. Whole-study findings and limits: Sensitization with DPC brought no change to TCRs above 1 in 1000 in frequency.

As the library was built, unique molecular identifiers were attached to individual cDNA molecules. A single record per CDR3 protein comes from TCRdb applying MiXCR to the RACE reads. This sample has 100,000 to 150,000 distinct CDR3 sequences, with around 8.2% found just once. CDR1 is LGHNA, CDR2 YSLEER, per germline. The CDR3 covers 15 residues. The V end was cut by 0 bases, the J end by 2 bases, with 10 bases between. The sequenced sample was whole blood. The sequence derives from a male donor in good health. Some clones in this sample may be carry-over from other donors' samples. The chain uses TRBV4-3 and TRBJ2-5; weak D call: TRBD2 (5 bases). Here the CDR3 DNA reads TGCGCCAGCAGCCAAGATCTAGCAGTACAAGAGACCCAGTACTTC. It specifies CASSQDLAVQETQYF.